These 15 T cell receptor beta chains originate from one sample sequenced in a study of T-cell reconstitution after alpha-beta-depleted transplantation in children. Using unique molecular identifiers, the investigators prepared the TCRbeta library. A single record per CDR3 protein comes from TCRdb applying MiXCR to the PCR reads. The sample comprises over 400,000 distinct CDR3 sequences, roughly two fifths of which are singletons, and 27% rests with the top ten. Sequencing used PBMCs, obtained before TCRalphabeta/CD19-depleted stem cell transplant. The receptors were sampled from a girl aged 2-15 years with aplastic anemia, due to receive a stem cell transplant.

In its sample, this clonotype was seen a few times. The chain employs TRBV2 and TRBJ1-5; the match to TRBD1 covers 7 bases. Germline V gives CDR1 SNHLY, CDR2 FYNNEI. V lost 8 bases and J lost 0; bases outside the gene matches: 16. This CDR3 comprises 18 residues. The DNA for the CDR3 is TGTGCCAGCCGACCTCCCAACAGGGGCAGGGATAGCAATCAGCCCCAGCATTTT. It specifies CASRPPNRGRDSNQPQHF.

The CDR3 bases are TGTGCCATCAGTGGGGACAGGGAAGCTTTCTTT. Protein product: CAISGDREAFF. This chain uses TRBV10-3 with TRBJ1-1; 8 nucleotides line up with TRBD1. With 4 bases clipped from V and 8 bases from J, the junction kept 0 bases outside the gene matches. The CDR3 spans 11 residues. Per germline, CDR1 ENHRY and CDR2 SYGVKD.

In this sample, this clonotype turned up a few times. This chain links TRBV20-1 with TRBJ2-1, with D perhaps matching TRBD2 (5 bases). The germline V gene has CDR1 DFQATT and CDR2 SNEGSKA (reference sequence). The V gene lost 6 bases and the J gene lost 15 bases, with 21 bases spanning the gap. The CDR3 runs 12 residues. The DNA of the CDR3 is TGCAGTGCAGGAGGATCGGGCCGGGCTCTGTTCTTC. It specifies CSAGGSGRALFF.

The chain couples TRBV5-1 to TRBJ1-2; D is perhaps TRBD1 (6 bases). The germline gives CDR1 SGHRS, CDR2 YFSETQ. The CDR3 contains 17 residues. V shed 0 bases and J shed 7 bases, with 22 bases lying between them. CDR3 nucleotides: TGCGCCAGCAGCTTGGGGACCCACTCCGGGACACAAGGTGGCTACACCTTC. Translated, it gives CASSLGTHSGTQGGYTF.

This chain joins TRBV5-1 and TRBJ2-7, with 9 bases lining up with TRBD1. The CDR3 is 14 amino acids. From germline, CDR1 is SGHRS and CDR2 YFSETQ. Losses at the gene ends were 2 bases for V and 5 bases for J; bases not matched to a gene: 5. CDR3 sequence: CASSFRDRVNEQYF. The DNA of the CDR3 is TGCGCCAGCAGCTTCCGGGACAGGGTTAACGAGCAGTACTTC. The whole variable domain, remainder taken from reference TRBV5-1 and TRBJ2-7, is KAGVTQTPRYLIKTRGQQVTLSCSPISGHRSVSWYQQTPGQGLQFLFEYFSETQRNKGNFPGRFSGRQFSNSRSEMNVSTLELGDSALYLCASSFRDRVNEQYFGPGTRLTVT.

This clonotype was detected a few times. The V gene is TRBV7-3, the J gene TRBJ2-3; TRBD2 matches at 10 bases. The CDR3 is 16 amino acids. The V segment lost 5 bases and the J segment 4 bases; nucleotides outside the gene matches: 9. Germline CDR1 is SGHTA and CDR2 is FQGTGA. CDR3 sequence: CASSPQAGGPPDTQYF. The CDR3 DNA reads TGTGCCAGCAGCCCCCAAGCGGGAGGGCCGCCAGATACGCAGTATTTT.

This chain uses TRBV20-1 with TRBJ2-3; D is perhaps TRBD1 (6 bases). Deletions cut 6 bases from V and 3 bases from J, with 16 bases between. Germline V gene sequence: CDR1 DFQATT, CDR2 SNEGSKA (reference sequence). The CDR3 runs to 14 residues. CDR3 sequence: CSATGTGQTDTQYF. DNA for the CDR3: TGCAGTGCGACGGGGACGGGACAAACAGATACGCAGTATTTT.

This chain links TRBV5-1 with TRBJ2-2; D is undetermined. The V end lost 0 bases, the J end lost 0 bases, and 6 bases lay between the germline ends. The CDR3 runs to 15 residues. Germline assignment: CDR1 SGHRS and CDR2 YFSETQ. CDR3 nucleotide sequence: TGCGCCAGCAGCTTGGACGGATCGAACACCGGGGAGCTGTTTTTT. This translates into CASSLDGSNTGELFF.

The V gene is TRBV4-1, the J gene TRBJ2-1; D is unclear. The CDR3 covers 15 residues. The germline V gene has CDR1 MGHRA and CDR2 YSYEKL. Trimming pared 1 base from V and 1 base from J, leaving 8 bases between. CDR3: CASSQGAHSYNEQFF. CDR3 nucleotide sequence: TGCGCCAGCAGCCAAGGGGCCCATTCCTACAATGAGCAGTTCTTC.

CDR3: CASSILAGGGETQYF. CDR3 bases: TGTGCCAGCAGTATCCTAGCGGGAGGGGGAGAGACCCAGTACTTC. V gene TRBV2 combines with J gene TRBJ2-5, with 12 bases that match TRBD2. The CDR3 has 15 residues. The germline V gene encodes CDR1 SNHLY and CDR2 FYNNEI. Trimming cost V 5 bases and J 4 bases; bases outside gene matches: 5. The variable domain in full, with the rest retrieved from reference TRBV2 and TRBJ2-5, is EPEVTQTPSHQVTQMGQEVILRCVPISNHLYFYWYRQILGQKVEFLVSFYNNEISEKSEIFDDQFSVERPDGSNFTLKIRSTKLEDSAMYFCASSILAGGGETQYFGPGTRLLVL.

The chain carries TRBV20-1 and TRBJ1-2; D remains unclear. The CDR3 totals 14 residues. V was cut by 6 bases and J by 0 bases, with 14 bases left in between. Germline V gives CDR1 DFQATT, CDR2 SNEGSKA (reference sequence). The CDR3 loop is CSAPSGRSNYGYTF. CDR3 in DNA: TGCAGTGCACCCTCCGGGAGGTCTAACTATGGCTACACCTTC.

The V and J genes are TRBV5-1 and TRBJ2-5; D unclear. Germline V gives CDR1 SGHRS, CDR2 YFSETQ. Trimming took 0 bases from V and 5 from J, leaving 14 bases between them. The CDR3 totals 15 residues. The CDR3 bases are TGCGCCAGCAGCTTGGGGTTAGAGAGTTGGGAGACCCAGTACTTC. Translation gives CASSLGLESWETQYF.

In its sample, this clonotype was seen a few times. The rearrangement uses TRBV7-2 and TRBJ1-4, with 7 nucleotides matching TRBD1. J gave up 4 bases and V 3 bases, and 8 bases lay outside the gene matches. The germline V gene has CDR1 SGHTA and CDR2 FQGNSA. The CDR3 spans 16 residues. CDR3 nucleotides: TGTGCCAGCAGCTTTTCCAGGGGGTCACTTAATGAAAAACTGTTTTTT. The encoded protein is CASSFSRGSLNEKLFF.

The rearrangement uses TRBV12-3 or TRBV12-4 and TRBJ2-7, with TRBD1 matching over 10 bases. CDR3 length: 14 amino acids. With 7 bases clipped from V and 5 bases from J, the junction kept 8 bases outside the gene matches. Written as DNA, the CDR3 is TGTGCCAGCAACAGACAGGGGGCGCGAAACGAGCAGTACTTC. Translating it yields CASNRQGARNEQYF.

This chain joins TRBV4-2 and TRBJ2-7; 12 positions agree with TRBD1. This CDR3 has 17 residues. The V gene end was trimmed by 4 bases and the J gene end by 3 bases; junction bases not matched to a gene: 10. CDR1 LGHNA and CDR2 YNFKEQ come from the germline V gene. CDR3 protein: CASSPGTGGGWDYEQYF. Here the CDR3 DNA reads TGTGCCAGCAGCCCTGGGACAGGGGGCGGCTGGGACTACGAGCAGTACTTC.